The next 29 T cell receptor beta chains were all read from a single sample in a study of beta chain features in type 1 diabetes. Since all of the isolated RNA was reverse transcribed, expressed TCRB transcripts were what got sequenced. The repertoire was sequenced with immunoSEQ multiplex PCR; TCRdb's copy has only in-frame clones and lacks some. The repertoire holds approximately 250,000 clones, over 8.5% seen once, with about 0.037% in the top ten. Sequenced: naive CD4+ T cells from blood. All receptors derive from a woman aged 18-35 years in good health.

The chain employs TRBV7-9 and TRBJ2-6; possible D gene TRBD1, 6 bases. The CDR3 contains 15 residues. The V gene's germline CDR1 is SEHNR and CDR2 FQNEAQ (reference sequence). V was cut by 3 bases and J by 1 base, with 7 bases left in between. This CDR3 reads CASSFQGSGANVLTF. The CDR3, as DNA: TGTGCCAGCAGCTTTCAGGGGTCTGGGGCCAACGTCCTGACTTTC. The full variable domain, rest sourced from reference TRBV7-9 and TRBJ2-6, is DTGVSQNPRHKITKRGQNVTFRCDPISEHNRLYWYRQTLGQGPEFLTYFQNEAQLEKSRLLSDRFSAERPKGSFSTLEIQRTEQGDSAMYLCASSFQGSGANVLTFGAGSRLTVL.

In this sample, this clone turned up once. The chain employs TRBV6-1 and TRBJ1-6, with D possibly matching TRBD1 (6 bases). The V gene's germline CDR1 is MNHNS and CDR2 SASEGT. The CDR3 runs 17 residues. Trimming took 4 bases from V and 13 from J, leaving 26 bases between them. The CDR3 loop reads CASSGTGYGLDWDPLHF. CDR3 nucleotide sequence: TGTGCCAGCAGTGGTACAGGGTACGGACTGGATTGGGACCCCCTCCACTTT.

This clone has more than one count but fewer than ten. The rearrangement uses TRBV30 and TRBJ2-5, with D possibly TRBD2 on 7 matching bases. CDR3 length: 14 amino acids. Trimming stripped 0 bases from V and 5 bases from J, with 13 bases between. Looked up from germline, CDR1 is GTSNPN and CDR2 is SVGIG (reference sequence). The chain's CDR3 is CAWSVGGVPETQYF. In nucleotides, the CDR3 is TGTGCCTGGAGTGTAGGGGGGGTCCCGGAGACCCAGTACTTC.

This clone was observed a handful of times. This chain links TRBV13 with TRBJ2-2; 10 nucleotides agree with TRBD1. Germline V CDR1 and CDR2: PRHDT, FYEKMQ (reference sequence). The CDR3 totals 20 residues. V gave up 5 bases and J gave up 1 base; unmatched junction bases: 16. The DNA for the CDR3 is TGTGCCAGCAGCCTCTCTGGCCTGGGACAGGGGATCCGGAACACCGGGGAGCTGTTTTTT. This codes for CASSLSGLGQGIRNTGELFF.

Only a few counts were recorded for this clone. The chain couples TRBV20-1 to TRBJ2-2; no firm D call. Trimming stripped 3 bases from V and 7 bases from J, with 6 bases between. The germline CDR1 and CDR2 sequences are DFQATT and SNEGSKA (reference sequence). This CDR3 is built from 11 residues. The CDR3 sequence: CSARSRGELFF. The CDR3 DNA is TGCAGTGCTAGGTCCCGCGGGGAGCTGTTTTTT.

This clone was seen a handful of times. V is TRBV9 and J is TRBJ2-2; D unclear. Per germline, CDR1 SGDLS and CDR2 YYNGEE. The CDR3 totals 13 residues. V was cut by 0 bases and J by 6 bases, with 6 bases left in between. In DNA form, the CDR3 reads TGTGCCAGCAGCGTAGTACTGGCCGGGGAGCTGTTTTTT. Amino acids: CASSVVLAGELFF. The variable domain in full, completed from reference TRBV9 and TRBJ2-2, reads DSGVTQTPKHLITATGQRVTLRCSPRSGDLSVYWYQQSLDQGLQFLIQYYNGEERAKGNILERFSAQQFPDLHSELNLSSLELGDSALYFCASSVVLAGELFFGEGSRLTVL.

For the CDR3, the DNA is TGTGCCAGCAGCTTACAGTCGGGGGTGTGGGGCTATGGCTACACCTTC. This encodes CASSLQSGVWGYGYTF. V and J are TRBV7-9 and TRBJ1-2; D possibly corresponds to TRBD1 (5 bases). The germline V and J ends were trimmed by 2 bases and 4 bases, with 17 bases remaining between them. This CDR3 is 16 amino acids long. Germline V lookup: CDR1 SEHNR, CDR2 FQNEAQ (reference sequence).

The V call is TRBV20-1, the J call TRBJ1-2, with D uncertain. Trimming left V 3 bases short and J 6 bases short, with 2 bases between. Germline CDR1 DFQATT, CDR2 SNEGSKA (reference sequence). The CDR3 consists of 9 residues. The CDR3 here is CSASNGYTF. The CDR3 DNA sequence: TGCAGTGCTAGTAATGGCTACACCTTC.

This clone was found a few times. The chain combines TRBV5-4 with TRBJ2-6; D unclear. Trimming pared 6 bases from V and 0 bases from J, leaving 4 bases between. The CDR3 consists of 13 residues. Germline V gene data show CDR1 as SGHNT and CDR2 as YYREEE (reference sequence). CDR3 region: CASTGSGANVLTF. In DNA, the CDR3 is TGTGCCAGCACCGGCTCTGGGGCCAACGTCCTGACTTTC.

This clone has a handful of counts. The chain couples TRBV27 to TRBJ2-1, with a possible D match to TRBD1 (6 bases). Trimming shortened V by 2 bases and J by 1 base, and 12 bases separated the two germline ends. This CDR3 comprises 16 residues. From germline, CDR1 is MNHEY and CDR2 SMNVEV (reference sequence). The CDR3 DNA sequence: TGTGCCAGCAGTTTAAGAGGGGGAGTATCCTACAATGAGCAGTTCTTC. Translating it yields CASSLRGGVSYNEQFF.

The table lists this clone with a few counts. Other DNA sequences of this sample code for an identical CDR3. The CDR3 region is CASSSQETQYF. The DNA for the CDR3 is TGCGCCAGCAGCTCCCAGGAGACCCAGTACTTC. V gene TRBV5-1 combines with J gene TRBJ2-5; D gene uncertain. CDR3 length: 11 residues. Looked up from germline, CDR1 is SGHRS and CDR2 is YFSETQ. Trimming removed 3 bases from V and 5 bases from J, with 5 bases in between.

Points on this clone: This sample includes further DNA sequences coding for the same CDR3. This chain joins TRBV9 and TRBJ2-3, with TRBD2 matching over 10 bases. V lost 0 bases and J lost 6; bases outside the gene matches: 7. The V gene's germline CDR1 is SGDLS and CDR2 YYNGEE. The CDR3 totals 16 residues. CDR3 residues: CASSVGAGGSPDTQYF. Written as DNA, the CDR3 is TGTGCCAGCAGCGTAGGAGCGGGGGGGTCCCCGGATACGCAGTATTTT. Based on the CDR3 plus reference TRBV9 and TRBJ2-3, the full variable domain is DSGVTQTPKHLITATGQRVTLRCSPRSGDLSVYWYQQSLDQGLQFLIQYYNGEERAKGNILERFSAQQFPDLHSELNLSSLELGDSALYFCASSVGAGGSPDTQYFGPGTRLTVL.

This clone came up a few times. The rearrangement uses TRBV4-2 and TRBJ2-2; 10 nucleotides line up with TRBD2. The CDR3 totals 14 residues. V was clipped by 2 bases and J by 6 bases; unmatched bases: 0. Germline-derived CDR1 and CDR2 are LGHNA and YNFKEQ. The CDR3, as DNA: TGTGCCAGCAGCCAACTAGCGGGGGCCGGGGAGCTGTTTTTT. Residues: CASSQLAGAGELFF.

This clone showed up just a few times. This chain uses TRBV5-1 with TRBJ2-2, with TRBD1 identical over 7 bases. The V segment lost 0 bases and the J segment 4 bases; nucleotides outside the gene matches: 3. Germline V CDR1 and CDR2: SGHRS, YFSETQ. This CDR3 contains 15 residues. In DNA, the CDR3 is TGCGCCAGCAGCTTGGAAGGGACAGCCACCGGGGAGCTGTTTTTT. This gives the protein CASSLEGTATGELFF.

In this sample, this clone turned up a few times. The chain employs TRBV28 and TRBJ2-4; 7 bases are a match to TRBD2. The CDR3 totals 12 residues. Trimming cost V 5 bases and J 8 bases; bases outside gene matches: 3. Germline values: CDR1 MDHEN, CDR2 SYDVKM. CDR3 region: CASSVSGDIQYF. The CDR3 DNA is TGTGCCAGCAGTGTAAGCGGGGACATTCAGTACTTC.

The table lists this clone with a few counts. The chain joins TRBV19 to TRBJ1-1; 8 bases align to TRBD1. CDR1 and CDR2 (germline): LNHDA, SQIVND (reference sequence). The CDR3 is 16 amino acids. The V gene end was trimmed by 2 bases and the J gene end by 5 bases; junction bases not matched to a gene: 10. The CDR3 is CASSILGVQGATEAFF. DNA of the CDR3: TGTGCCAGTAGTATACTGGGGGTGCAGGGGGCGACTGAAGCTTTCTTT.

This clone was counted a few times. The CDR3 nucleotides are TGTGCCAGTAGTCAGTGGGGCCAAAACACTGAAGCTTTCTTT. It translates to CASSQWGQNTEAFF. This chain links TRBV19 with TRBJ1-1; perhaps TRBD1 as D (5 bases). The CDR3 has 14 amino acids. V lost 5 bases to trimming and J lost 2 bases, with 12 bases between them. Germline-derived CDR1 and CDR2 are LNHDA and SQIVND (reference sequence). Full variable domain (rest looked up from reference TRBV19 and TRBJ1-1): DGGITQSPKYLFRKEGQNVTLSCEQNLNHDAMYWYRQDPGQGLRLIYYSQIVNDFQKGDIAEGYSVSREKKESFPLTVTSAQKNPTAFYLCASSQWGQNTEAFFGQGTRLTVV.

The V gene is TRBV7-9, the J gene TRBJ1-1, with D hard to call. The V gene lost 4 bases and the J gene lost 11 bases, with 14 bases spanning the gap. The CDR3 has 12 residues. Germline V CDR1 and CDR2: SEHNR, FQNEAQ (reference sequence). This chain's CDR3 is CASSSNAGRAFF. CDR3 coding DNA: TGTGCCAGCAGCTCGAATGCGGGGAGGGCTTTCTTT.

This clone was counted a few times. V gene TRBV4-3 combines with J gene TRBJ2-1; TRBD1 agrees at 8 bases. V shed 4 bases and J 3 bases; nucleotides not matched to a gene: 2. CDR1 LGHNA and CDR2 YSLEER come from the germline V gene. The CDR3 loop spans 14 amino acids. As DNA, the CDR3 is TGCGCCAGCAGCCCGGGACAGGTCTACAATGAGCAGTTCTTC. Its translation is CASSPGQVYNEQFF.

This clone was counted many times. V gene TRBV18 combines with J gene TRBJ2-6; D is possibly TRBD1 (5 bases). The CDR3 is 18 residues long. CDR1 is KGHSH and CDR2 is LQKENI in the germline V gene. Trimming left V 3 bases short and J 6 bases short, with 21 bases between. CDR3: CASSPLTVPSGAANVLTF. In nucleotides, the CDR3 is TGTGCCAGCTCACCCCTGACAGTCCCCTCTGGGGCGGCCAACGTCCTGACTTTC.

This clone was seen just once. Other DNA sequences in the sample encode the same CDR3. This rearrangement joins TRBV18 to TRBJ2-5; 9 bases agree with TRBD1. Germline CDR1 and CDR2: KGHSH and LQKENI. This CDR3 region has 15 residues. With V trimmed by 3 bases and J by 5 bases, 7 bases remained unmatched. The CDR3 loop reads CASSPRGQGQETQYF. CDR3 nucleotides: TGTGCCAGCTCACCCCGAGGACAGGGGCAGGAGACCCAGTACTTC.

Here the CDR3 reads CASSTTSGVTGELFF. DNA for the CDR3: TGTGCCAGCAGCACCACTAGCGGGGTGACCGGGGAGCTGTTTTTT. V gene TRBV9 combines with J gene TRBJ2-2; 10 bases are a match to TRBD2. Trimming removed 4 bases from V and 5 bases from J; junction bases left unmatched: 5. CDR1 is SGDLS and CDR2 is YYNGEE in the germline V gene. This CDR3 is built from 15 residues.

In nucleotides, the CDR3 is TGTGCCAGTAGTATGGGGAGCTCTGGAAACACCATATATTTT. Translation gives CASSMGSSGNTIYF. This chain connects TRBV19 to TRBJ1-3; the D is unclear. The V end lost 3 bases, the J end lost 0 bases, and 6 bases lay between the germline ends. Germline-derived CDR1 and CDR2 are LNHDA and SQIVND (reference sequence). CDR3 length: 14 residues.

This chain joins TRBV7-2 and TRBJ1-2; TRBD1 matches at 7 bases. V dropped 5 bases and J dropped 4; count of bases not matched to a gene: 7. The CDR3 is made up of 14 amino acids. Germline-derived CDR1 and CDR2 are SGHTA and FQGNSA. The CDR3 sequence: CASSQDRDRYGYTF. The DNA for the CDR3 is TGTGCCAGCAGCCAAGACAGGGATCGCTATGGCTACACCTTC.

The rearrangement joins TRBV29-1 to TRBJ1-2, with 7 bases matching TRBD1. The CDR3 covers 12 residues. J was trimmed by 4 bases and V by 7 bases; bases with no gene match: 6. Per germline, CDR1 SQVTM and CDR2 ANQGSEA. The CDR3 DNA reads as TGCAGCGCCTCGACAGGGTTCTATGGCTACACCTTC. Translating gives CSASTGFYGYTF.

The sample holds a few counts of this clone. The chain joins TRBV5-1 to TRBJ2-5, with 13 positions matching TRBD2. Germline lookup yields CDR1 SGHRS and CDR2 YFSETQ. V lost 5 bases to trimming and J lost 4 bases; unmatched junction nucleotides: 8. The CDR3 length is 16 residues. CDR3 in amino acids: CASSSGLAGDGETQYF. CDR3 DNA: TGCGCCAGCAGTTCCGGACTAGCGGGAGATGGAGAGACCCAGTACTTC.

This clone has just a few counts. This chain links TRBV7-9 with TRBJ1-4; D gene unclear. The germline V and J ends were trimmed by 7 bases and 4 bases, with 13 bases remaining between them. The germline gives CDR1 SEHNR, CDR2 FQNEAQ (reference sequence). This CDR3 region has 14 residues. The CDR3 DNA reads TGTGCCAGCACCTTCCCTGCAGATAATGAAAAACTGTTTTTT. This encodes CASTFPADNEKLFF.

This clone was detected a few times. The chain joins TRBV9 to TRBJ1-2; 9 nucleotides line up with TRBD1. The J segment lost 4 bases and the V segment lost 4 bases, leaving 8 bases of the junction unmatched. Germline lookup yields CDR1 SGDLS and CDR2 YYNGEE. The CDR3 length is 15 residues. CDR3 loop: CASSPRQGVGYGYTF. For the CDR3, the DNA is TGTGCCAGCAGCCCTCGACAGGGGGTGGGCTATGGCTACACCTTC.

The rearrangement uses TRBV5-4 and TRBJ2-3, with 7 bases fitting TRBD1. The V and J ends lost 5 bases and 0 bases, in that order; junction bases with no gene match: 6. Germline-derived CDR1 and CDR2 are SGHNT and YYREEE (reference sequence). The CDR3 contains 15 residues. CDR3 nucleotides: TGTGCCAGCAGGCGCGACAGGGCGAGCACAGATACGCAGTATTTT. Encoded protein: CASRRDRASTDTQYF.